The entry that follows covers one TCR beta chain sequence. This clone's antigen is unknown. Base qualities are not recorded, but no much larger clone differs from it by a single base. TCR sequencing with the immunoSEQ assay provided the T-cell fraction in tumor and uninvolved lung tissue. As for how the authors treated the data: To analyze survival, patients were divided into a high T-cell fraction group (upper tertile) and a low T-cell fraction group (lower two tertiles), and the two groups were compared using a log-rank test. A signed-rank test was used to test differences in T-cell fraction between paired tumor and uninvolved lung samples. TCRdb mirrors the immuneACCESS table, restricted to in-frame sequences. Some clones are absent from its copies; in checked studies, under half trace to an unresolved V gene, and the reason for the others is unknown. V and J calls plus clone size are reproduced from that table; the DNA served to infer D and trimming. The sample has roughly 5,800 clones on record, approximately 72% of them singletons. Of the sample, 11% to 15% is held by the ten largest clones.

This entry is derived from a study of tumor-infiltrating lymphocytes in localized non-small cell lung cancer (dated by TCRdb to the early 2020s). For context, the study as a whole: Patients whose samples were collected after neoadjuvant chemotherapy, as well as both smokers and never-smokers and several histologies, were included in the cohort. Resected tumor tissue and uninvolved lung tissue described as non-adjacent to the tumor were contributed by each patient, with both tissues obtained from the same patient. TCR sequencing was one of several integrated assays, alongside flow cytometry, multiplex immunofluorescence, RNA-seq, exome sequencing and proteomics, applied to the same patients. In total, the ICON cohort consisted of more than 120 surgical patients with localized non-small cell lung cancer who had their tumors resected. A total of 60 or so patients were included in the paired tumor versus uninvolved lung comparison of immunoSEQ T-cell fraction.

Here is what the overall study found, with its caveats: Because different assays used different pieces of the same tissue, intratumor heterogeneity could not be separated from technical variation. Because assay coverage varied across patients depending on available tissue quantity, TCR sequencing was performed for only a subset of the cohort. No difference in TCR-derived T-cell fraction was observed between the flow cytometry-defined immunotypes IM1 (good prognosis) and IM2 (poor prognosis). Higher T cell infiltration in tumors than in uninvolved lung tissue was supported by TCRbeta sequencing, consistent with immunofluorescence CD3 counts.

Per the germline V gene, MGHRA is the CDR1 and YSYEKL is the CDR2. Reading from cysteine to phenylalanine, the CDR3 counts 15 amino acids. Only the CDR3 DNA is retained, 45 bases long and in frame from the first base. Deletion took 4 bases off V and 3 bases off J, with a span of 12 bases between the germline ends. Patient enrollment in ICON started in 2016, and the final patient was enrolled in the second half of 2018. In a subcohort of 65 to 85 patients, fresh tumor and matched uninvolved tissue were collected for in-depth immune analyses, with TCR sequencing among those analyses. No cell sorting was done, and TCR sequencing was instead run on DNA isolated from bulk tissue.

The rearranged chain carries TRBV4-1 and TRBJ1-4, with TRBD1 as a weak D call on 6 bases. This TCR was recovered from a human donor with non-small cell lung cancer. Sequences were obtained from uninvolved lung tissue not adjacent to the tumor. DNA sequence: TGCGCCAGCAGCCGGACGGGGGGCCCTAATGAAAAACTGTTTTTT. It is translated as CASSRTGGPNEKLFF.